This T cell receptor (beta chain) was identified during a study of control samples from healthy donors and cancer patients. CDR1 LGHDT and CDR2 YNNKEL come from the germline V gene (reference sequence). V dropped 1 base and J dropped 8 bases, with 11 bases sitting between them. There are 13 residues in the CDR3. Generated by immunoSEQ multiplex PCR, the TCRdb table keeps only in-frame clones and is missing some. The repertoire consists of around 110,000 clones, with 88% occurring once and the leading ten covering roughly 2.5%. The rearrangement links TRBV3-1 (or the pseudogene TRBV3-2) to TRBJ2-5, with D unclear. Source material: blood. The source of this sequence is a woman in her seventies in good health. The CDR3 reads CASSQGMPVTQYF. The CDR3, as DNA: TGTGCCAGCAGCCAAGGAATGCCAGTAACCCAGTACTTC.